A single sample gave rise to the 26 T cell receptor beta chains below, sequenced in a study of OX40 agonist ivuxolimab in advanced cancers. Generated by immunoSEQ multiplex PCR, the TCRdb table keeps only in-frame clones and is missing some. The table has around 20,000 clones, 65% to 85% seen once. This specimen consisted of CD4+ or CD8+ T cells sorted from blood, obtained in a trial of the OX40 agonist ivuxolimab. The receptors here all came from an adult with an advanced solid tumor such as melanoma, head and neck, liver or kidney cancer.

The chain employs TRBV6-1 and TRBJ2-3; 15 bases are a match to TRBD2. Trimming at V came to 4 bases and at J to 6 bases, leaving 8 bases not matched to a gene. The CDR3 consists of 17 residues. CDR1 and CDR2 (germline): MNHNS, SASEGT. As DNA, the CDR3 is TGTGCCAGCAGTGTCTCGGGACTAGCGGGGGGCTGGGATACGCAGTATTTT. Protein product: CASSVSGLAGGWDTQYF.

The chain joins TRBV9 to TRBJ1-1; D gene ambiguous. Deletions cut 3 bases from V and 10 bases from J, with 16 bases between. Germline V lookup: CDR1 SGDLS, CDR2 YYNGEE. CDR3 length: 13 amino acids. For the CDR3, the DNA is TGTGCCAGCAGCGCCGAGCGGGCTGGAGGAGCTTTCTTT. It translates to CASSAERAGGAFF.

The chain is built from TRBV19 and TRBJ1-1; no clear D gene. The germline V and J ends were trimmed by 1 base and 3 bases, with 9 bases remaining between them. The V gene's germline CDR1 is LNHDA and CDR2 SQIVND (reference sequence). This CDR3 contains 14 residues. The CDR3 reads CASSIAPLHTEAFF. CDR3 nucleotides: TGTGCCAGTAGTATAGCCCCTTTGCACACTGAAGCTTTCTTT.

The chain joins TRBV6-5 to TRBJ2-1; no reliable D call. The germline V gene has CDR1 MNHEY and CDR2 SVGAGI. V gave up 0 bases and J gave up 7 bases, with 4 bases separating them. The CDR3 runs to 12 residues. DNA of the CDR3: TGTGCCAGCAGTTACTCGGGGAATGAGCAGTTCTTC. Residues: CASSYSGNEQFF.

The V call is TRBV21-1, the J call TRBJ1-4; TRBD1 was called by the table and not checked on the DNA. TRBV21-1 is described as a pseudogene. CDR3 length equals 20 residues. The CDR3: CASSKEGRDREELGNEKLFF. In DNA, the CDR3 is TGTGCCAGCAGCAAAGAGGGTCGGGACAGGGAGGAGTTAGGTAATGAAAAACTGTTTTTT.

The genes are TRBV5-4 and TRBJ2-3; D unclear. The CDR3 spans 14 residues. Germline CDR1 reads SGHNT; CDR2 reads YYREEE (reference sequence). Trimming shortened V by 1 base and J by 4 bases, and 10 bases separated the two germline ends. The CDR3 reads CASSLYEFSDTQYF. DNA of the CDR3: TGTGCCAGCAGCTTGTATGAGTTTTCAGATACGCAGTATTTT.

The chain carries TRBV5-4 and TRBJ2-7, with 8 bases identical to TRBD2. Per germline, CDR1 SGHNT and CDR2 YYREEE (reference sequence). V lost 5 bases, J lost 5 bases, and 12 bases stayed unmatched. The CDR3 is 15 residues long. CDR3 coding DNA: TGTGCCAGCAGAACTACCGGGACTAGTTTCCACGAGCAGTACTTC. Its protein is CASRTTGTSFHEQYF.

CDR3 DNA: TGTGCCAGCAACCGACAGGGTTCCTACGAGCAGTACTTC. This codes for CASNRQGSYEQYF. This chain links TRBV11-2 with TRBJ2-7; 7 nucleotides agree with TRBD1. Unmatched junction bases numbered 4, after V lost 7 bases and J lost 1 base. The V gene's germline CDR1 is SGHAT and CDR2 FQNNGV. CDR3 size: 13 residues. The full variable domain, rest sourced from reference TRBV11-2 and TRBJ2-7, is EAGVAQSPRYKIIEKRQSVAFWCNPISGHATLYWYQQILGQGPKLLIQFQNNGVVDDSQLPKDRFSAERLKGVDSTLKIQPAKLEDSAVYLCASNRQGSYEQYFGPGTRLTVT.

This rearrangement joins TRBV9 to TRBJ2-7; 11 nucleotides agree with TRBD1. The CDR3 loop spans 14 amino acids. With 7 bases clipped from V and 2 bases from J, the junction kept 5 bases outside the gene matches. CDR1 and CDR2 (germline): SGDLS, YYNGEE. The CDR3 nucleotides are TGTGCCAGCGGGACAGGGGGGCCTACCTACGAGCAGTACTTC. It specifies CASGTGGPTYEQYF.

This rearrangement joins TRBV27 to TRBJ2-2, with D maybe TRBD2 (5 bases). The CDR3 is 17 amino acids. V was clipped by 5 bases and J by 0 bases, with 16 bases between them. Germline V gives CDR1 MNHEY, CDR2 SMNVEV (reference sequence). The CDR3 nucleotides are TGTGCCAGCAGTCCCACCCTGAGGGCAGCGAACACCGGGGAGCTGTTTTTT. Encoded protein: CASSPTLRAANTGELFF.

This chain links TRBV7-9 with TRBJ2-1; D not certain. Trimming took 5 bases from V and 5 from J, leaving 10 bases between them. Germline CDR1 and CDR2: SEHNR and FQNEAQ (reference sequence). The CDR3 sequence is 13 residues long. The CDR3, as DNA: TGTGCCAGCAGCCCGTCCTATAACAATGAGCAGTTCTTC. Translating it yields CASSPSYNNEQFF.

The gene calls are TRBV19 and TRBJ1-2; 8 bases align to TRBD1. V lost 4 bases to trimming and J lost 1 base; unmatched junction nucleotides: 14. The CDR3 loop spans 18 amino acids. The germline gives CDR1 LNHDA, CDR2 SQIVND (reference sequence). CDR3 in DNA: TGTGCCAGTAGTACAAGGGGGACAAGAGACAGGGGTAACTATGGCTACACCTTC. Encoded protein: CASSTRGTRDRGNYGYTF.

J is TRBJ1-1 and V is TRBV10-3; a weak D match, TRBD1 (6 bases). The CDR3 runs to 15 residues. Trimming took 6 bases from V and 8 from J, leaving 22 bases between them. Germline CDR1 and CDR2: ENHRY and SYGVKD. CDR3 loop: CAIRPEQGALSEAFF. CDR3 DNA: TGTGCCATCAGGCCAGAACAGGGTGCCCTTTCCGAAGCTTTCTTT.

This clone was detected only once. V and J are TRBV5-1 and TRBJ1-2; 7 positions match TRBD1. CDR1 and CDR2 from the germline V gene are SGHRS and YFSETQ. CDR3 length: 14 amino acids. V lost 0 bases, J lost 9 bases, and 8 bases stayed unmatched. The chain's CDR3 is CASSLGDSRPCYTF. In DNA form, the CDR3 reads TGCGCCAGCAGCTTGGGGGACAGTCGCCCGTGCTACACCTTC. Looking up the rest from reference TRBV5-1 and TRBJ1-2 gives the full variable domain: KAGVTQTPRYLIKTRGQQVTLSCSPISGHRSVSWYQQTPGQGLQFLFEYFSETQRNKGNFPGRFSGRQFSNSRSEMNVSTLELGDSALYLCASSLGDSRPCYTFGSGTRLTVV.

The chain uses TRBV7-6 and TRBJ2-7; D is tentatively TRBD1 or TRBD2 (7 bases each). V was cut by 1 base and J by 3 bases, with 19 bases left in between. This CDR3 comprises 17 residues. Germline CDR1 reads SGHVS; CDR2 reads FNYEAQ. The CDR3 nucleotides read TGTGCCAGCAGCTTAGAGGGGGGGGACAGTCTCATCTACGAGCAGTACTTC. Protein sequence: CASSLEGGDSLIYEQYF.

The rearrangement links TRBV5-1 to TRBJ1-2; TRBD1 matches at 10 bases. The CDR3 sequence is 13 residues long. The germline V gene encodes CDR1 SGHRS and CDR2 YFSETQ. The J segment lost 7 bases and the V segment lost 4 bases, leaving 4 bases of the junction unmatched. CDR3: CASSAGTGVGYTF. In DNA, the CDR3 is TGCGCCAGCAGCGCCGGGACAGGGGTTGGCTACACCTTC.

The chain combines TRBV7-3 with TRBJ1-1; tentative D call: TRBD1 (5 bases). V lost 2 bases, J lost 1 base, and 8 bases lay in between. From germline, CDR1 is SGHTA and CDR2 FQGTGA. The CDR3 contains 14 residues. CDR3: CASSLAGTNTEAFF. CDR3 DNA: TGTGCCAGCAGCTTAGCAGGGACGAACACTGAAGCTTTCTTT.

As to this clone: One junction end does not reproduce the germline sequence, and a read error may be involved. The chain links TRBV7-8 to TRBJ1-4; D may be TRBD1 (6 bases). This CDR3 region has 14 residues. Per germline, CDR1 SGHVS and CDR2 FQNEAQ. CDR3 amino acids: CAGSFRQADEKLFF. The CDR3 DNA reads as TGTGCCGGCAGCTTTAGACAGGCGGATGAAAAACTGTTTTTT.

The chain joins TRBV28 to TRBJ1-6, with D unresolved. Deletions cut 5 bases from V and 0 bases from J, with 8 bases between. This CDR3 is 15 amino acids long. The germline V gene has CDR1 MDHEN and CDR2 SYDVKM. The CDR3 nucleotides read TGTGCCAGCAGTGGGAGGCGCTCCTATAATTCACCCCTCCACTTT. Its protein is CASSGRRSYNSPLHF.

The sample holds a few counts of this clone. The CDR3 DNA is TGTGCCAGCAGTCCCCTTGGGGGGAGAGACACCGGGGAGCTGTTTTTT. Its translation is CASSPLGGRDTGELFF. The chain combines TRBV6-6 with TRBJ2-2, with D maybe TRBD2 (6 bases). The CDR3 has 16 amino acids. V was clipped by 5 bases and J by 3 bases, with 16 bases between them. Germline CDR1 is MNHNY and CDR2 is SVGAGI (reference sequence).

The V and J genes are TRBV7-6 and TRBJ1-5; no definite D call. The V gene's germline CDR1 is SGHVS and CDR2 FNYEAQ. V was shortened by 4 bases and J by 2 bases, with 18 bases between the two germline ends. This CDR3 contains 17 residues. The CDR3 DNA is TGTGCCAGCAGCTCCTTAATAGGTCGGCTGGGCAATCAGCCCCAGCATTTT. This codes for CASSSLIGRLGNQPQHF. The whole variable domain, remainder taken from reference TRBV7-6 and TRBJ1-5, is GAGVSQSPRYKVTKRGQDVALRCDPISGHVSLYWYRQALGQGPEFLTYFNYEAQQDKSGLPNDRFSAERPEGSISTLTIQRTEQRDSAMYRCASSSLIGRLGNQPQHFGDGTRLSIL.

A few counts support this clone. J is TRBJ1-1 and V is TRBV4-2; TRBD1 matches 9 bases. Germline V gene data show CDR1 as LGHNA and CDR2 as YNFKEQ. The CDR3 covers 15 residues. J gave up 0 bases and V 5 bases, and 4 bases lay outside the gene matches. This chain's CDR3 is CASSEQGAVNTEAFF. The CDR3 nucleotides are TGTGCCAGCAGCGAACAGGGGGCAGTGAACACTGAAGCTTTCTTT.

The table lists this clone with a few counts. The rearrangement links TRBV9 to TRBJ1-5; D uncertain. Trimming removed 4 bases from V and 4 bases from J, with 9 bases in between. The CDR3 is 13 amino acids. Germline V gene lookup returns CDR1 SGDLS and CDR2 YYNGEE. In DNA, the CDR3 is TGTGCCAGCAGCCCGGATGTGAATCAGCCCCAGCATTTT. Translation: CASSPDVNQPQHF.

J is TRBJ2-5 and V is TRBV9, with D perhaps TRBD2 (5 bases). The CDR3 is 15 amino acids. Germline CDR1 reads SGDLS; CDR2 reads YYNGEE. With 3 bases removed from V and 4 bases from J, the gap between germline ends came to 16 bases. In nucleotides, the CDR3 is TGTGCCAGCAGCGCGGAGGACCTTTTCGGAGAGACCCAGTACTTC. Amino acids: CASSAEDLFGETQYF.

This clone was seen only a few times. The same CDR3 can be traced to other DNA sequences in this sample. V usage is TRBV9 and J usage is TRBJ2-3, with D hard to call. The germline V gene has CDR1 SGDLS and CDR2 YYNGEE. V was cut by 0 bases and J by 6 bases, with 5 bases left in between. This CDR3 has 12 amino acids. CDR3 protein: CASSVGSDTQYF. In DNA, the CDR3 is TGTGCCAGCAGCGTAGGCTCCGATACGCAGTATTTT. Using reference TRBV9 and TRBJ2-3 for the parts outside the CDR3, the full variable domain is DSGVTQTPKHLITATGQRVTLRCSPRSGDLSVYWYQQSLDQGLQFLIQYYNGEERAKGNILERFSAQQFPDLHSELNLSSLELGDSALYFCASSVGSDTQYFGPGTRLTVL.

Concerning this clone: The same CDR3 arises from other DNA sequences in this sample as well. CDR3 amino acids: CASGLTGLAGGTPLEQYF. CDR3 DNA: TGTGCCAGCGGCCTCACGGGGCTAGCGGGGGGCACACCCTTAGAGCAGTACTTC. The rearrangement uses TRBV27 and TRBJ2-7; TRBD2 matches 11 bases. The CDR3 loop spans 18 amino acids. CDR1 is MNHEY and CDR2 is SMNVEV in the germline V gene (reference sequence). Trimming at V came to 8 bases and at J to 7 bases, leaving 22 bases not matched to a gene.